A single sample gave rise to the 26 T cell receptor beta chains below, sequenced in a study of T-cell memory formation after mild COVID-19. TCRdb processed the 5' RACE reads anew with MiXCR; each CDR3 protein has one entry. Of approximately 560,000 distinct CDR3 sequences detected, approximately 15% appear once; the ten largest clones hold just over 8%. The sequenced sample consisted of PBMCs or a T cell subset sorted from them (not recorded which). The origin of the receptors is an adult woman who had mild COVID-19 (a few samples of this study predate the infection). Cell type and time point are not known.

This clonotype occurred many times. This chain uses TRBV9 with TRBJ1-6; D possibly corresponds to TRBD1 (6 bases). Germline assignment: CDR1 SGDLS and CDR2 YYNGEE. This CDR3 region has 14 residues. V was trimmed by 2 bases and J by 6 bases, leaving 9 bases between them. This chain's CDR3 is CASSVGQTNSPLHF. CDR3 nucleotides: TGTGCCAGCAGCGTTGGACAGACTAATTCACCCCTCCACTTT.

The chain uses TRBV5-1 and TRBJ2-1; 10 nucleotides line up with TRBD2. The CDR3 loop spans 16 amino acids. V trimming: 0 bases; J trimming: 7 bases; junction bases outside the gene matches: 7. Looked up from germline, CDR1 is SGHRS and CDR2 is YFSETQ. The CDR3 reads CASSLVRLAGVNEQFF. DNA of the CDR3: TGCGCCAGCAGCTTGGTGCGGCTAGCGGGGGTAAATGAGCAGTTCTTC.

This chain connects TRBV25-1 to TRBJ2-3; 10 bases match TRBD2. This CDR3 contains 18 residues. The trim removed 2 bases at V and 6 bases at J, leaving 14 bases unmatched. The germline V gene has CDR1 MGHDK and CDR2 SYGVNS. The CDR3 here is CASSEKRLLAGAPDTQYF. The CDR3 DNA reads TGTGCCAGCAGTGAAAAACGACTCCTAGCGGGAGCTCCCGATACGCAGTATTTT.

The table lists this clonotype with a few counts. The J gene is TRBJ2-1, the V gene TRBV6-2 or TRBV6-3; D may be TRBD1 (5 bases). Trimming shortened V by 5 bases and J by 5 bases, and 13 bases separated the two germline ends. This CDR3 spans 14 amino acids. The V gene's germline CDR1 is MNHEY and CDR2 SVGEGT. The CDR3 loop is CASSIQGANNEQFF. In DNA, the CDR3 is TGTGCCAGCAGTATCCAGGGTGCCAACAATGAGCAGTTCTTC.

J is TRBJ1-1 and V is TRBV12-3 or TRBV12-4; D is unresolved. V gave up 2 bases and J gave up 8 bases, with 9 bases separating them. CDR3 length: 12 residues. The CDR3 here is CASSLFPAEAFF. CDR3 in DNA: TGTGCCAGCAGTTTATTCCCGGCCGAAGCTTTCTTT.

This clonotype was detected a few times. This sequence joins TRBV7-2 and TRBJ2-3; D ambiguous. The CDR3 runs 13 residues. Germline V gene sequence: CDR1 SGHTA, CDR2 FQGNSA. V dropped 3 bases and J dropped 4 bases, with 8 bases sitting between them. CDR3 in DNA: TGTGCCAGCAGCTTGATCGTATCAGATACGCAGTATTTT. Its translation: CASSLIVSDTQYF.

The chain is built from TRBV27 and TRBJ2-4; D is perhaps TRBD1 or TRBD2 (5 bases each). The germline gives CDR1 MNHEY, CDR2 SMNVEV (reference sequence). The V and J ends lost 3 bases and 9 bases respectively, with 18 bases between them. The CDR3 runs 15 residues. CDR3 sequence (DNA): TGTGCCAGCAGTTTGACTCCCTCAGGTGGGGGCATTCAGTACTTC. Translating gives CASSLTPSGGGIQYF.

This clonotype showed up just a few times. The chain has TRBV7-2 and TRBJ1-5; D is unclear. CDR1 SGHTA and CDR2 FQGNSA come from the germline V gene. The CDR3 length is 15 residues. Trimming left V 1 base short and J 4 bases short, with 11 bases between. The CDR3 DNA follows: TGTGCCAGCAGCTTAGAAGCAGTGAGGAATCAGCCCCAGCATTTT. Its protein is CASSLEAVRNQPQHF.

Only a few counts were recorded for this clonotype. The genes are TRBV20-1 and TRBJ1-1; D is undetermined. The length of the CDR3 is 15 residues. The V and J ends lost 5 bases and 0 bases respectively, with 16 bases between them. Germline V lookup: CDR1 DFQATT, CDR2 SNEGSKA (reference sequence). In nucleotides, the CDR3 is TGCAGTGCTCCCAATCGGACGCGTATGAACACTGAAGCTTTCTTT. The encoded protein is CSAPNRTRMNTEAFF.

The chain joins TRBV4-3 to TRBJ2-6; no clear D. The CDR3 consists of 17 residues. Deletions cut 0 bases from V and 0 bases from J, with 9 bases between. From germline, CDR1 is LGHNA and CDR2 YSLEER. The DNA for the CDR3 is TGCGCCAGCAGCCAAGAGTTTTTTATCTCTGGGGCCAACGTCCTGACTTTC. Amino acid sequence: CASSQEFFISGANVLTF.

This clonotype was found a few times. This chain uses TRBV20-1 with TRBJ2-1, with D tentatively TRBD1 or TRBD2 (6 bases each). The CDR3 is made up of 15 amino acids. The ends were cut back, 5 bases at V and 6 bases at J, with 20 bases in the middle. Germline lookup yields CDR1 DFQATT and CDR2 SNEGSKA (reference sequence). The CDR3 is CSALGRRGSRNEQFF. Here the CDR3 DNA reads TGCAGTGCTCTAGGGAGGAGGGGGTCACGCAATGAGCAGTTCTTC.

In this sample, this clonotype turned up a few times. The chain links TRBV15 to TRBJ1-2; perhaps TRBD1 as D (5 bases). The CDR3 totals 13 residues. V lost 2 bases to trimming and J lost 7 bases, with 11 bases between them. The V gene's germline CDR1 is LNHNV and CDR2 YYDKDF (reference sequence). The CDR3 reads CATSRPSGTGYTF. The DNA for the CDR3 is TGTGCCACCAGCAGACCTTCAGGGACTGGCTACACCTTC.

This clonotype was counted only a few times. The chain combines TRBV10-2 with TRBJ1-1; TRBD1 is a possible D gene (5 bases). Germline CDR1 WSHSY, CDR2 SAAADI. This CDR3 is built from 14 residues. V shed 3 bases and J shed 0 bases, with 8 bases lying between them. The CDR3 DNA sequence: TGCGCCAGCAGTGATGAGGGGCTGAACACTGAAGCTTTCTTT. Its protein product is CASSDEGLNTEAFF.

This clonotype was found a few times. This sequence joins TRBV11-3 and TRBJ2-3, with 8 positions matching TRBD2. Unmatched junction bases numbered 6, after V lost 4 bases and J lost 3 bases. Per the germline V gene, CDR1 is SGHNT and CDR2 is YENEEA. The CDR3 is 15 amino acids. The CDR3 loop reads CASSYREGPTDTQYF. The CDR3 DNA is TGTGCCAGCAGCTATCGGGAGGGCCCTACAGATACGCAGTATTTT.

The J gene is TRBJ1-6, the V gene TRBV30; TRBD1 matches 8 bases. CDR1 is GTSNPN, CDR2 SVGIG, per germline (reference sequence). Losses at the gene ends were 0 bases for V and 5 bases for J; bases not matched to a gene: 3. CDR3 length: 15 amino acids. Here the CDR3 DNA reads TGTGCCTGGAGTGTACGGACAGGGAATAATTCACCCCTCCACTTT. Its protein is CAWSVRTGNNSPLHF.

The rearrangement links TRBV27 to TRBJ1-2, with 7 bases fitting TRBD1. J lost 7 bases, V lost 5 bases, and 7 bases had no gene match. The length of the CDR3 is 13 residues. Germline assignment: CDR1 MNHEY and CDR2 SMNVEV (reference sequence). The CDR3 is CASSTLTGLGYTF. The CDR3 DNA reads TGTGCCAGCAGTACACTGACAGGGCTTGGCTACACCTTC.

The chain employs TRBV11-3 and TRBJ1-2, with D unresolved. The CDR3 extends over 12 amino acids. Germline V CDR1 and CDR2: SGHNT, YENEEA. Trimming took off 3 bases at V and 4 bases at J, with 6 bases between the two ends. The CDR3 DNA reads TGTGCCAGCAGCTTCCTAAGCTATGGCTACACCTTC. Translating it yields CASSFLSYGYTF.

The sample holds a few counts of this clonotype. The V gene is TRBV11-3, the J gene TRBJ2-1, with 12 bases lining up with TRBD1. The V gene end was trimmed by 5 bases and the J gene end by 9 bases; junction bases not matched to a gene: 8. The CDR3 extends over 15 amino acids. CDR1 is SGHNT, CDR2 YENEEA, per germline. CDR3 DNA sequence: TGTGCCAGCAGCCAACCGGGACAGGGGGCACGTGAGCAGTTCTTC. It encodes CASSQPGQGAREQFF.

The rearrangement uses TRBV24-1 and TRBJ1-2, with 7 bases identical to TRBD1. The ends lost 3 bases at V and 5 bases at J; junction bases unmatched: 5. Looked up from germline, CDR1 is KGHDR and CDR2 is SFDVKD. There are 14 residues in the CDR3. CDR3 nucleotides: TGTGCCACCAGTGATAACAGGGGAATATATGGCTACACCTTC. It translates to CATSDNRGIYGYTF.

This clonotype was observed many times. The chain links TRBV5-1 to TRBJ2-7; D is ambiguous. This CDR3 is 13 amino acids long. Germline-derived CDR1 and CDR2 are SGHRS and YFSETQ. Deletions cut 4 bases from V and 3 bases from J, with 11 bases between. CDR3 residues: CASSPAGGYEQYF. CDR3 nucleotide sequence: TGCGCCAGCAGCCCGGCCGGCGGCTACGAGCAGTACTTC.

The chain has TRBV29-1 and TRBJ2-7, with D perhaps TRBD1 or TRBD2 (5 bases each). The CDR3 has 13 amino acids. The V end was cut by 6 bases, the J end by 2 bases, with 14 bases between. Germline V gives CDR1 SQVTM, CDR2 ANQGSEA. DNA of the CDR3: TGCAGCGTGGGACCCGACGGTACCTACGAGCAGTACTTC. This encodes CSVGPDGTYEQYF.

Many counts were recorded for this clonotype. J is TRBJ1-1 and V is TRBV20-1, with D uncertain. The V gene's germline CDR1 is DFQATT and CDR2 SNEGSKA (reference sequence). The CDR3 is made up of 13 amino acids. Trimming took off 3 bases at V and 0 bases at J, with 8 bases between the two ends. The CDR3 spells CSARPSLNTEAFF. The CDR3, as DNA: TGCAGTGCTAGGCCCAGCCTGAACACTGAAGCTTTCTTT.

V gene TRBV12-3 or TRBV12-4 combines with J gene TRBJ2-3; TRBD1 is a possible D gene (6 bases). There are 16 residues in the CDR3. Deletions cut 6 bases from V and 0 bases from J, with 16 bases between. The CDR3 coding sequence is TGTGCCAGCAGGATCGGACAGATATCGAGCACAGATACGCAGTATTTT. Its translation: CASRIGQISSTDTQYF.

The chain recombines TRBV29-1 with TRBJ1-2; D is unresolved. The CDR3 totals 14 residues. Trimming removed 6 bases from V and 3 bases from J, with 17 bases in between. Germline values: CDR1 SQVTM, CDR2 ANQGSEA. The CDR3 here is CSVRTDGQDYGYTF. The CDR3 nucleotides are TGCAGCGTGCGGACGGACGGTCAAGACTATGGCTACACCTTC.

The chain links TRBV27 to TRBJ2-5, with TRBD1 identical over 10 bases. The CDR3 is 15 residues long. The V and J ends lost 4 bases and 4 bases, in that order; junction bases with no gene match: 6. Per the germline V gene, CDR1 is MNHEY and CDR2 is SMNVEV (reference sequence). CDR3 residues: CASSSHRDRGETQYF. The CDR3 nucleotides read TGTGCCAGCAGTTCGCACCGGGACAGGGGAGAGACCCAGTACTTC.

This clonotype was counted at least ten times. Here the CDR3 DNA reads TGTGCCAGCAGCTTTAGCGGGAGCTCCTACAATGAGCAGTTCTTC. Protein sequence: CASSFSGSSYNEQFF. The chain links TRBV7-2 to TRBJ2-1; the match to TRBD2 covers 9 bases. Trimming took 3 bases from V and 0 from J; bases not matched to a gene: 0. This CDR3 has 15 amino acids. Germline CDR1 reads SGHTA; CDR2 reads FQGNSA.